One sample yielded the 13 T cell receptor beta chains listed below, sequenced in a study of shared clonotypes between healthy human individuals. Assay used: immunoSEQ multiplex PCR; TCRdb lists only in-frame clones, some missing. The sample lists fewer than 650,000 clones, roughly four fifths occurring once. The source material was PBMCs. Receptors originate from a woman in her 40s in good health. Some clones in this sample may be carry-over from other donors' samples.

The V and J genes are TRBV11-2 and TRBJ2-7; 8 bases align to TRBD2. CDR3 length equals 15 residues. Looked up from germline, CDR1 is SGHAT and CDR2 is FQNNGV. V shed 5 bases, J shed 6 bases, and the junction held 12 bases outside the gene matches. CDR3 in amino acids: CASSPPGLVSGEQYF. In DNA form, the CDR3 reads TGTGCCAGCAGCCCACCGGGACTAGTATCGGGCGAGCAGTACTTC.

This clone has a handful of counts. The chain uses TRBV29-1 and TRBJ1-1, with TRBD1 as a possible D gene (5 bases). Trimming removed 6 bases from V and 1 base from J, with 12 bases in between. CDR3 length equals 13 residues. Germline V gene data show CDR1 as SQVTM and CDR2 as ANQGSEA. The CDR3 nucleotides read TGCAGCGTCCCATCCGGGGGGAACACTGAAGCTTTCTTT. Encoded protein: CSVPSGGNTEAFF.

The table lists this clone with a few counts. The gene calls are TRBV2 and TRBJ1-1; D remains ambiguous. The CDR3 is 14 amino acids. The germline V gene has CDR1 SNHLY and CDR2 FYNNEI. Trimming shortened V by 7 bases and J by 0 bases, and 12 bases separated the two germline ends. The CDR3 region is CASTPDGVNTEAFF. The CDR3 coding sequence is TGTGCCAGCACCCCGGACGGAGTGAACACTGAAGCTTTCTTT.

CDR3 residues: CASSRGLAGAQETQYF. DNA for the CDR3: TGTGCCAGCAGTCGTGGACTAGCGGGCGCCCAAGAGACCCAGTACTTC. The rearrangement joins TRBV6-6 to TRBJ2-5; 11 positions match TRBD2. CDR3 length equals 16 residues. Germline V lookup: CDR1 MNHNY, CDR2 SVGAGI (reference sequence). Trimming removed 5 bases from V and 1 base from J; junction bases left unmatched: 6.

The V and J genes are TRBV6-4 and TRBJ2-2, with 7 bases aligning to TRBD2. V shed 5 bases, J shed 1 base, and the junction held 1 base outside the gene matches. This CDR3 region has 14 residues. The germline gives CDR1 MRHNA, CDR2 SNTAGT. This CDR3 reads CASSLAENTGELFF. The DNA for the CDR3 is TGTGCCAGCAGTCTAGCGGAGAACACCGGGGAGCTGTTTTTT.

The chain has TRBV28 and TRBJ2-7; D possibly corresponds to TRBD2 (6 bases). CDR1 MDHEN and CDR2 SYDVKM come from the germline V gene. Trimming took off 3 bases at V and 6 bases at J, with 15 bases between the two ends. The CDR3 spans 14 residues. The CDR3 sequence is CASSFGGVRGEQYF. CDR3 nucleotides: TGTGCCAGCAGTTTTGGAGGGGTTAGGGGCGAGCAGTACTTC.

A word on this clone: One junction end does not reproduce the germline sequence, and a read error may be involved. The chain is built from TRBV13 and TRBJ2-2; the D gene is possibly TRBD1 (5 bases). The CDR3 has 12 residues. Looked up from germline, CDR1 is PRHDT and CDR2 is FYEKMQ (reference sequence). The CDR3 region has the DNA TGTGTCAGCAGCCAGGGTAACGGGGAGCTGTTTTTT. Protein: CVSSQGNGELFF. Full variable domain (missing parts from reference TRBV13 and TRBJ2-2): AAGVIQSPRHLIKEKRETATLKCYPIPRHDTVYWYQQGPGQDPQFLISFYEKMQSDKGSIPDRFSAQQFSDYHSELNMSSLELGDSALYFCVSSQGNGELFFGEGSRLTVL.

The rearrangement links TRBV11-2 to TRBJ2-2; perhaps TRBD2 as D (5 bases). V was shortened by 1 base and J by 4 bases, with 13 bases between the two germline ends. CDR1 and CDR2 (germline): SGHAT, FQNNGV. There are 16 residues in the CDR3. The CDR3: CASSLGNLRGTGELFF. The CDR3 DNA is TGTGCCAGCAGCTTAGGAAACCTCCGGGGCACCGGGGAGCTGTTTTTT.

This clone was seen a handful of times. This rearrangement joins TRBV29-1 to TRBJ1-1, with no clear D. The V gene lost 4 bases and the J gene lost 7 bases, with 19 bases spanning the gap. CDR1 and CDR2 from the germline V gene are SQVTM and ANQGSEA. The length of the CDR3 is 14 residues. The CDR3 protein is CSVVLTWCGIEAFF. DNA for the CDR3: TGCAGCGTTGTCCTAACCTGGTGTGGGATTGAAGCTTTCTTT.

This chain connects TRBV4-2 to TRBJ1-5; TRBD1 is a possible D gene (5 bases). Germline CDR1 LGHNA, CDR2 YNFKEQ. The ends were cut back, 3 bases at V and 4 bases at J, with 13 bases in the middle. The CDR3 spans 15 residues. The CDR3 region is CASSQGTRENQPQHF. Written as DNA, the CDR3 is TGTGCCAGCAGCCAGGGGACTCGGGAAAATCAGCCCCAGCATTTT.

This clone was detected once. The chain employs TRBV28 and TRBJ1-4; D gene unclear. The germline CDR1 and CDR2 sequences are MDHEN and SYDVKM. The CDR3 is made up of 14 amino acids. V was shortened by 4 bases and J by 10 bases, with 16 bases between the two germline ends. CDR3 region: CASSSPAALGKLFF. The CDR3 DNA reads as TGTGCCAGCAGTTCCCCGGCCGCCCTAGGAAAACTGTTTTTT.

Comments on this clone: The same CDR3 also results from other DNA sequences found in this sample. The gene calls are TRBV18 and TRBJ2-7; D remains ambiguous. This CDR3 spans 13 amino acids. Germline V gene sequence: CDR1 KGHSH, CDR2 LQKENI. Trimming took 0 bases from V and 2 from J, leaving 5 bases between them. In nucleotides, the CDR3 is TGTGCCAGCTCACCACCGGCCACCTACGAGCAGTACTTC. It specifies CASSPPATYEQYF.

V and J are TRBV6-6 and TRBJ1-2; 9 nucleotides align to TRBD1. Germline assignment: CDR1 MNHNY and CDR2 SVGAGI (reference sequence). CDR3 length: 12 residues. J gave up 8 bases and V 8 bases, and 6 bases lay outside the gene matches. The chain's CDR3 is CASRTGGEGYTF. In nucleotides, the CDR3 is TGTGCCAGCCGAACAGGGGGCGAAGGCTACACCTTC.